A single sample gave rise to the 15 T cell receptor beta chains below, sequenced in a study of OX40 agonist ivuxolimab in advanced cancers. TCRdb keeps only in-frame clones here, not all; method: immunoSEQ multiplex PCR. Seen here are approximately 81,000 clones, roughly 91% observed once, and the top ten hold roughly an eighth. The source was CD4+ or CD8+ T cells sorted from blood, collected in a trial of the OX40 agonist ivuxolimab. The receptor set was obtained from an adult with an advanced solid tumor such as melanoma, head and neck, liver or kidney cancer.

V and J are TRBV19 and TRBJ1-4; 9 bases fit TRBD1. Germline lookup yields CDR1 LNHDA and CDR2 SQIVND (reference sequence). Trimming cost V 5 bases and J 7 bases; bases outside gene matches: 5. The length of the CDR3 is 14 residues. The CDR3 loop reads CASSSGQGFEKLFF. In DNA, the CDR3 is TGTGCCAGTAGTTCGGGACAGGGCTTTGAAAAACTGTTTTTT.

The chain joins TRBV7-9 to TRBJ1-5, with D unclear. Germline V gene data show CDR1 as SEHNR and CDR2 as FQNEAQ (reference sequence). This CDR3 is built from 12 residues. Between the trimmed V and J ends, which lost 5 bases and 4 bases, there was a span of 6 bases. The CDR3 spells CASSASNQPQHF. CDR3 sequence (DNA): TGTGCCAGCAGCGCCAGTAATCAGCCCCAGCATTTT.

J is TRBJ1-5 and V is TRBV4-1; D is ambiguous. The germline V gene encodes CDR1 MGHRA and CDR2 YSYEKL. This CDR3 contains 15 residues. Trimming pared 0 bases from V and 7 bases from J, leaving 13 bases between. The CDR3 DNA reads TGCGCCAGCAGCCAAGAGAAGGAGGCACGGCAGCCCCAGCATTTT. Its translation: CASSQEKEARQPQHF.

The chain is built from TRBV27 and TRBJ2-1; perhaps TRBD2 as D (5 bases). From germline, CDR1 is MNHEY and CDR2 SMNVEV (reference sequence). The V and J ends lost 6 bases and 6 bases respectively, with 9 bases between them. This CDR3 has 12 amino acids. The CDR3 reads CASSPGSNEQFF. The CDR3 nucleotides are TGTGCCAGCAGCCCGGGGTCCAATGAGCAGTTCTTC.

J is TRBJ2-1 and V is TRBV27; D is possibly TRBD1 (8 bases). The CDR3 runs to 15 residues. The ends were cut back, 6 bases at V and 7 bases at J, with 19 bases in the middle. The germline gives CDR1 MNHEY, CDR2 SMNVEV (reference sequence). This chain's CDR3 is CASRIGQGGMNEQFF. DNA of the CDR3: TGTGCCAGCAGGATAGGACAGGGAGGGATGAATGAGCAGTTCTTC.

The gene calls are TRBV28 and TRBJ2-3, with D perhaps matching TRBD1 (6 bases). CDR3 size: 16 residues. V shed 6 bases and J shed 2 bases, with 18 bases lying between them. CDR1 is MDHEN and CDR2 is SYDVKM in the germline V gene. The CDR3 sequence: CASSRHLGGFTDTQYF. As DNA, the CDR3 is TGTGCCAGCAGCAGACATCTAGGGGGATTCACAGATACGCAGTATTTT.

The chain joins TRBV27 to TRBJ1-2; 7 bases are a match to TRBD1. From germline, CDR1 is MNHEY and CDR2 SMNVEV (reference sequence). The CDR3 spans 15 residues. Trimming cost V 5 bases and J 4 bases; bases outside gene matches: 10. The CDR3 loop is CASSLLPTGIYGYTF. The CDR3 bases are TGTGCCAGCAGTCTCCTACCGACAGGGATCTATGGCTACACCTTC.

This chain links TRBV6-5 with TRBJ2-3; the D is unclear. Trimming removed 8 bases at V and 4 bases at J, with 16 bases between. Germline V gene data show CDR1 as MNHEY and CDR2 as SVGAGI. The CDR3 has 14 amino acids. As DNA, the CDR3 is TGTGCCAGCGGGGAAAACCGATGGGCAGATACGCAGTATTTT. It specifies CASGENRWADTQYF.

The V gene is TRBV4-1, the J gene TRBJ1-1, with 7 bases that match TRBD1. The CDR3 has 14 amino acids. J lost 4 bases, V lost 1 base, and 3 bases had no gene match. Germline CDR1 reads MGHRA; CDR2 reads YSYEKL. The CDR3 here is CASSQAQGGTEAFF. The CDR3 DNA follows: TGCGCCAGCAGCCAAGCTCAGGGGGGCACTGAAGCTTTCTTT.

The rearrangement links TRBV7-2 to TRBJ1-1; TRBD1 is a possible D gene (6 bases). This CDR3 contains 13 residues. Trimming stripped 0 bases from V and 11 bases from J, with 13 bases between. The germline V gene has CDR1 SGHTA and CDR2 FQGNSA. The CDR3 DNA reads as TGTGCCAGCAGCTTAGCGCTGGGGGGCAGGGCTTTCTTT. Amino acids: CASSLALGGRAFF.

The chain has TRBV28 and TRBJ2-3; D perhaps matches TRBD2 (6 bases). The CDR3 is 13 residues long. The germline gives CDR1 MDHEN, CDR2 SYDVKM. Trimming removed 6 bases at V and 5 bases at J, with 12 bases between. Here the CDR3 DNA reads TGTGCCAGCAGCCCCGGGACTGGAGATACGCAGTATTTT. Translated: CASSPGTGDTQYF.

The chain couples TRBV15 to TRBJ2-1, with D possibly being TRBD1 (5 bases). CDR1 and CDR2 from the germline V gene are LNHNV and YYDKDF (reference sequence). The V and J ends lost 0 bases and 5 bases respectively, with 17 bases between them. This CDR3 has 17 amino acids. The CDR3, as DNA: TGTGCCACCAGCAGAGATCTCGCTCAGGGTAAAGACAATGAGCAGTTCTTC. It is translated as CATSRDLAQGKDNEQFF.

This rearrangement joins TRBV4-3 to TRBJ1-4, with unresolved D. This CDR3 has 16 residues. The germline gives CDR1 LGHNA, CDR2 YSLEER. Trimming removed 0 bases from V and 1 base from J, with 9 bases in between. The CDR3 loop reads CASSQDSTVTNEKLFF. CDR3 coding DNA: TGCGCCAGCAGCCAAGATTCAACGGTAACTAATGAAAAACTGTTTTTT.

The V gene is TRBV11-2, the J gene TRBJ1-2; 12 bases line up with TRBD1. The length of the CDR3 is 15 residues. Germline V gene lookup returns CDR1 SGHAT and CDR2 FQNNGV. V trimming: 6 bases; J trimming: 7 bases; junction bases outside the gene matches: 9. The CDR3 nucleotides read TGTGCCAGCAGGGATCCGGGACAGGGGGCGGCTGGCTACACCTTC. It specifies CASRDPGQGAAGYTF.

The CDR3 DNA sequence: TGTGCCAGCAGTCGGCGGACAGGGGTCCTCAATGAGCAGTTCTTC. Protein: CASSRRTGVLNEQFF. The V and J genes are TRBV27 and TRBJ2-1, with 9 bases matching TRBD1. CDR3 length equals 15 residues. J was trimmed by 6 bases and V by 5 bases; bases with no gene match: 8. CDR1 and CDR2 from the germline V gene are MNHEY and SMNVEV (reference sequence).